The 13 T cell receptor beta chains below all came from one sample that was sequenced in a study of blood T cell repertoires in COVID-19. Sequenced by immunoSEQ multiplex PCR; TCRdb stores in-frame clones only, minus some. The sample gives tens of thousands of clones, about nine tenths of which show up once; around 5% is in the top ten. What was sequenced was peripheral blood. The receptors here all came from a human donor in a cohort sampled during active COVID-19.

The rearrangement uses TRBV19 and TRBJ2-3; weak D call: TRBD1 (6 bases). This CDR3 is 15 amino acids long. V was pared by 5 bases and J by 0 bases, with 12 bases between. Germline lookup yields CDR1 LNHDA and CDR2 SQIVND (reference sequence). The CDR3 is CASSLDSDSTDTQYF. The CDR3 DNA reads TGTGCCAGTAGTTTGGACAGTGACAGCACAGATACGCAGTATTTT.

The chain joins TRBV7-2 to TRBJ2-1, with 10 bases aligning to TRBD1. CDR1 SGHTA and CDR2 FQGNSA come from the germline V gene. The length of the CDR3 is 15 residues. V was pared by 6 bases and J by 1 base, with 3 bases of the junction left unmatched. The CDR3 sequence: CASRADRGSYNEQFF. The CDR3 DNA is TGTGCCAGCAGAGCGGACAGGGGGTCCTACAATGAGCAGTTCTTC.

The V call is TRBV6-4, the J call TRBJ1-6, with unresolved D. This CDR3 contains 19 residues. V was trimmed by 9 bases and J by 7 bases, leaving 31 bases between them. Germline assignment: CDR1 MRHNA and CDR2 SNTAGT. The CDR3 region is CAREGPIGERTPRNSPLHF. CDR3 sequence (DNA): TGTGCCAGGGAAGGCCCGATCGGGGAAAGGACTCCGCGGAATTCACCCCTCCACTTT.

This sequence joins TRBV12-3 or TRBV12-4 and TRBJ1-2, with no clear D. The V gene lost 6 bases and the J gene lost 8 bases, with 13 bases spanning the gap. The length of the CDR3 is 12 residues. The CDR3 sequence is CASRASTRGYTF. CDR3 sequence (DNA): TGTGCCAGCAGGGCATCCACCAGGGGCTACACCTTC.

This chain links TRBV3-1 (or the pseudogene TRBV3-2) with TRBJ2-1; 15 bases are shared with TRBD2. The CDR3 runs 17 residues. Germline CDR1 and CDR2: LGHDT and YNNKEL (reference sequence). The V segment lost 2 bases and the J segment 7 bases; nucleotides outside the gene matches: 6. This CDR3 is CASSQPGLAGGGNEQFF. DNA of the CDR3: TGTGCCAGCAGCCAACCGGGACTAGCGGGAGGCGGGAATGAGCAGTTCTTC.

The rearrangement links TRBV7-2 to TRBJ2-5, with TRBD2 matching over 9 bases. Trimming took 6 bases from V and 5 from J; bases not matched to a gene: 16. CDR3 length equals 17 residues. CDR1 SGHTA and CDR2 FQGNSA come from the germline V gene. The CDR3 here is CASSFTTSGLRGETQYF. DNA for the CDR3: TGTGCCAGCAGTTTCACGACTAGCGGTCTACGCGGGGAGACCCAGTACTTC.

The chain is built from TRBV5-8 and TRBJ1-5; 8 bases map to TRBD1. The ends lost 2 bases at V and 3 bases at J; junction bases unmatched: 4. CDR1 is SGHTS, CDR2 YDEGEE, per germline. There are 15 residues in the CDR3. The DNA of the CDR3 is TGTGCCAGCAGCTTATCAGGGGGCCCCAATCAGCCCCAGCATTTT. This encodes CASSLSGGPNQPQHF.

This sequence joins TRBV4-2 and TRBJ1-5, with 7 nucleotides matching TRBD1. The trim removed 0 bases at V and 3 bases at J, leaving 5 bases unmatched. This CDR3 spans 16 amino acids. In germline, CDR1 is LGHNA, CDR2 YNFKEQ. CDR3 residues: CASSQENRGPNQPQHF. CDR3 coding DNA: TGTGCCAGCAGCCAAGAAAACAGGGGCCCCAATCAGCCCCAGCATTTT.

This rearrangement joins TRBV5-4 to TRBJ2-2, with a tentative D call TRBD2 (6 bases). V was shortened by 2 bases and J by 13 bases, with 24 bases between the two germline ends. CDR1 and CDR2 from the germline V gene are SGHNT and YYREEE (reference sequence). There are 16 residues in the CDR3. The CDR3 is CASSFRGGNTPTALFF. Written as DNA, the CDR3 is TGTGCCAGCAGCTTCCGGGGCGGGAACACCCCGACCGCGCTGTTTTTT.

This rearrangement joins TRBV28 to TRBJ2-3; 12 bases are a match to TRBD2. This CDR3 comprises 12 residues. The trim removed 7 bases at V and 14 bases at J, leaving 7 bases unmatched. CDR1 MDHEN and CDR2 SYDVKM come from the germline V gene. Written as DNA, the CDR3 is TGTGCCAGCACTAGCGGGGGGGTGCTCCCGTATTTT. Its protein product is CASTSGGVLPYF. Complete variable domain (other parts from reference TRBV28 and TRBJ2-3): DVKVTQSSRYLVKRTGEKVFLECVQDMDHENMFWYRQDPGLGLRLIYFSYDVKMKEKGDIPEGYSVSREKKERFSLILESASTNQTSMYLCASTSGGVLPYFGPGTRLTVL.

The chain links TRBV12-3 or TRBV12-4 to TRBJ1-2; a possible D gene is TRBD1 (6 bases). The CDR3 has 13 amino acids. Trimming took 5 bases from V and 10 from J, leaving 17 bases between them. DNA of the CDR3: TGTGCCAGCAGTGGGTACGATACAGGGATCTACACCTTC. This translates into CASSGYDTGIYTF.

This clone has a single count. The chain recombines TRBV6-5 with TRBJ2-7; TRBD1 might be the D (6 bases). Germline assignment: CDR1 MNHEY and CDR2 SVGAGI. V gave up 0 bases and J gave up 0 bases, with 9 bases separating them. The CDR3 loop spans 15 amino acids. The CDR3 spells CASSYSLDSSYEQYF. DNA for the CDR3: TGTGCCAGCAGTTACTCCCTGGACAGCTCCTACGAGCAGTACTTC.

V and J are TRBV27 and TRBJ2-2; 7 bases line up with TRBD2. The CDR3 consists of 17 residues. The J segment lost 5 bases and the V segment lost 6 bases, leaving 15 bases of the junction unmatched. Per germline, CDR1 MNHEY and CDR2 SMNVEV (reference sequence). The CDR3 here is CASSLGSGRKVTGELFF. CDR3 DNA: TGTGCCAGCAGCCTAGGGTCCGGGAGGAAAGTTACCGGGGAGCTGTTTTTT.